This passage covers 29 T cell receptor beta chains from one sample sequenced in a study of CD8 T cells in ankylosing spondylitis. Whole-study results and caveats: Apparently characteristic of ankylosing spondylitis blood was a TCR beta motif (roughly eight highly homologous variants).

TCRdb called the 5' RACE reads again in MiXCR, with one record for every CDR3 protein. The sample includes 750,000 to 850,000 distinct CDR3 sequences, roughly 10% seen only once; the top ten take 0.51%. Which antigens these TCRs recognize remains unknown. Sequences were obtained from blood, either unsorted or a sorted T cell fraction (not recorded which). The receptors here all came from a male donor with ankylosing spondylitis.

This clonotype was seen only a few times. The chain is built from TRBV7-8 and TRBJ2-3; D not resolved. CDR1 and CDR2 from the germline V gene are SGHVS and FQNEAQ. Trimming shortened V by 10 bases and J by 4 bases, and 12 bases separated the two germline ends. The CDR3 length is 12 residues. CDR3 nucleotides: TGTGCCACCGGACCCCGGGCAGATACGCAGTATTTT. This sequence encodes CATGPRADTQYF.

The chain employs TRBV6-5 and TRBJ1-2, with TRBD1 matching 12 bases. Germline CDR1 is MNHEY and CDR2 is SVGAGI. The V gene end was trimmed by 2 bases and the J gene end by 0 bases; junction bases not matched to a gene: 7. CDR3 length equals 18 residues. CDR3 loop: CASSYRRDRGLSNYGYTF. The CDR3 region has the DNA TGTGCCAGCAGTTACCGCCGGGACAGGGGGCTCTCTAACTATGGCTACACCTTC.

The V gene is TRBV5-1, the J gene TRBJ2-2; TRBD1 agrees at 8 bases. The germline CDR1 and CDR2 sequences are SGHRS and YFSETQ. With 4 bases clipped from V and 3 bases from J, the junction kept 8 bases outside the gene matches. The length of the CDR3 is 16 residues. The CDR3 protein is CASSPGGASDTGELFF. The CDR3 DNA reads as TGCGCCAGCAGCCCAGGGGGCGCGTCGGACACCGGGGAGCTGTTTTTT.

This clonotype occurred many times. The rearrangement uses TRBV5-1 and TRBJ2-7; D uncertain. V lost 0 bases, J lost 3 bases, and 7 bases lay in between. Germline CDR1 reads SGHRS; CDR2 reads YFSETQ. This CDR3 comprises 13 residues. This chain's CDR3 is CASSLGGNYEQYF. The DNA for the CDR3 is TGCGCCAGCAGCTTGGGCGGTAACTACGAGCAGTACTTC.

J is TRBJ2-5 and V is TRBV15, with D tentatively TRBD2 (7 bases). V was clipped by 1 base and J by 4 bases, with 16 bases between them. This CDR3 has 16 amino acids. CDR1 is LNHNV and CDR2 is YYDKDF in the germline V gene (reference sequence). The CDR3 here is CATSRGGRGGSETQYF. Here the CDR3 DNA reads TGTGCCACCAGCAGAGGGGGGCGGGGAGGGTCAGAGACCCAGTACTTC.

The chain carries TRBV10-3 and TRBJ2-1; tentatively, D is TRBD2 (5 bases). CDR1 and CDR2 (germline): ENHRY, SYGVKD. Trimming left V 6 bases short and J 0 bases short, with 12 bases between. CDR3 size: 15 residues. The DNA of the CDR3 is TGTGCCATCAGCGCGGACTGGAGCTCCTACAATGAGCAGTTCTTC. As protein: CAISADWSSYNEQFF.

V gene TRBV6-1 combines with J gene TRBJ1-6; D remains unclear. The CDR3 is 17 amino acids. CDR1 and CDR2 (germline): MNHNS, SASEGT. V shed 5 bases and J shed 0 bases, with 14 bases lying between them. Here the CDR3 reads CASSRAPGVSYNSPLHF. CDR3 DNA sequence: TGTGCCAGCAGTAGAGCCCCAGGAGTCTCCTATAATTCACCCCTCCACTTT.

V and J are TRBV7-2 and TRBJ2-1; D may be TRBD2 (5 bases). This CDR3 contains 14 residues. CDR1 SGHTA and CDR2 FQGNSA come from the germline V gene. Trimming removed 5 bases at V and 2 bases at J, with 10 bases between. The CDR3 coding sequence is TGTGCCAGCAGCCCCGGGATTACCTACAATGAGCAGTTCTTC. Encoded protein: CASSPGITYNEQFF.

This clonotype was seen only a few times. The chain is built from TRBV29-1 and TRBJ2-5; 7 positions agree with TRBD1. The J segment lost 2 bases and the V segment lost 4 bases, leaving 1 base of the junction unmatched. The V gene's germline CDR1 is SQVTM and CDR2 ANQGSEA. The length of the CDR3 is 12 residues. CDR3 in amino acids: CSVADRQETQYF. The DNA of the CDR3 is TGCAGCGTTGCGGACAGGCAAGAGACCCAGTACTTC.

About this clonotype: Germline is not matched at one junction end, which may reflect a read error. The CDR3 coding sequence is TGTGCTAGCAGCTTACCCGGAGTCTCACAGGAGAGGCACGGTCAGCCCCAGCATTTT. Translation gives CASSLPGVSQERHGQPQHF. This sequence joins TRBV7-7 and TRBJ1-5; D may be TRBD1 (5 bases). CDR3 length: 19 residues. Per the germline V gene, CDR1 is SSHAT and CDR2 is FNYEAQ (reference sequence). The complete variable domain, with remaining parts taken from reference TRBV7-7 and TRBJ1-5, reads GAGVSQSPRYKVTKRGQDVTLRCDPISSHATLYWYQQALGQGPEFLTYFNYEAQPDKSGLPSDRFSAERPEGSISTLTIQRTEQRDSAMYRCASSLPGVSQERHGQPQHFGDGTRLSIL.

This clonotype showed up many times. The chain combines TRBV4-3 with TRBJ2-2; D gene ambiguous. The CDR3 spans 15 residues. Germline CDR1 LGHNA, CDR2 YSLEER. V was clipped by 1 base and J by 2 bases, with 8 bases between them. CDR3 sequence: CASSQVERNTGELFF. CDR3 coding DNA: TGCGCCAGCAGCCAAGTAGAACGTAACACCGGGGAGCTGTTTTTT.

J is TRBJ2-7 and V is TRBV27; no definite D call. CDR1 is MNHEY and CDR2 is SMNVEV in the germline V gene (reference sequence). The V and J ends lost 6 bases and 0 bases respectively, with 9 bases between them. This CDR3 contains 13 residues. DNA for the CDR3: TGTGCCAGCAGAACGGAATACTCCTACGAGCAGTACTTC. This encodes CASRTEYSYEQYF.

The V and J genes are TRBV13 and TRBJ1-4, with a possible D match to TRBD1 (5 bases). The CDR3 has 12 amino acids. V lost 2 bases and J lost 14, with 12 bases in between. Germline loops: CDR1 PRHDT, CDR2 FYEKMQ (reference sequence). Here the CDR3 DNA reads TGTGCCAGCAGCTTACTTCAGGGCCGGCTGTTTTTT. Residues: CASSLLQGRLFF.

This chain uses TRBV4-3 with TRBJ1-2; possible D gene TRBD1, 6 bases. This CDR3 has 18 residues. The germline CDR1 and CDR2 sequences are LGHNA and YSLEER. The V end was cut by 3 bases, the J end by 5 bases, with 25 bases between. The CDR3 region has the DNA TGCGCCAGCAGCCATTCAAGGGGGGGACGCACAGCATCTTATGGCTACACCTTC. It is translated as CASSHSRGGRTASYGYTF.

This clonotype was seen a few times. The chain employs TRBV6-2 or TRBV6-3 and TRBJ2-1; no clear D. CDR1 is MNHEY, CDR2 SVGEGT, per germline. CDR3 length: 13 residues. V was clipped by 2 bases and J by 6 bases, with 8 bases between them. This CDR3 is CASSYRTGNEQFF. DNA for the CDR3: TGTGCCAGCAGTTACAGGACCGGCAATGAGCAGTTCTTC.

The table lists this clonotype with many counts. The chain links TRBV5-1 to TRBJ2-1, with D unresolved. Trimming shortened V by 3 bases and J by 6 bases, and 10 bases separated the two germline ends. The germline gives CDR1 SGHRS, CDR2 YFSETQ. CDR3 length: 13 residues. The CDR3: CASSYLGPNEQFF. CDR3 coding DNA: TGCGCCAGCAGCTACCTTGGGCCCAATGAGCAGTTCTTC.

Ten or more counts support this clonotype. The rearrangement joins TRBV12-3 or TRBV12-4 to TRBJ2-7, with unresolved D. With 6 bases removed from V and 0 bases from J, the gap between germline ends came to 9 bases. The CDR3 totals 13 residues. The CDR3 is CASRPQSSYEQYF. As DNA, the CDR3 is TGTGCCAGCAGACCACAGAGCTCCTACGAGCAGTACTTC.

V is TRBV20-1 and J is TRBJ2-5; 7 bases fit TRBD2. Germline V gene lookup returns CDR1 DFQATT and CDR2 SNEGSKA (reference sequence). V lost 6 bases to trimming and J lost 5 bases; unmatched junction nucleotides: 15. This CDR3 contains 15 residues. Here the CDR3 reads CSAPRGSGITETQYF. CDR3 DNA: TGCAGTGCCCCCCGGGGGAGCGGGATTACGGAGACCCAGTACTTC.

This clonotype was recorded many times. The V gene is TRBV6-5, the J gene TRBJ1-5; no definite D call. The CDR3 consists of 12 residues. Germline CDR1 and CDR2: MNHEY and SVGAGI. Trimming removed 6 bases from V and 6 bases from J, with 9 bases in between. In nucleotides, the CDR3 is TGTGCCAGCAGCCCTGTCGGTCAGCCCCAGCATTTT. It codes for CASSPVGQPQHF.

The chain couples TRBV6-2 or TRBV6-3 to TRBJ2-1; D is possibly TRBD2 (5 bases). Germline V gene lookup returns CDR1 MNHEY and CDR2 SVGEGT. The CDR3 has 14 amino acids. Trimming removed 10 bases from V and 2 bases from J, with 15 bases in between. CDR3 in DNA: TGTGCCACCTCATACGGGGAGACCTACAATGAGCAGTTCTTC. Its translation: CATSYGETYNEQFF.

This clonotype was seen only a few times. The chain employs TRBV6-1 and TRBJ2-7; D is perhaps TRBD1 (6 bases). The CDR3 sequence is 15 residues long. Germline V CDR1 and CDR2: MNHNS, SASEGT. Trimming cost V 4 bases and J 3 bases, with 16 bases left between them. CDR3 region: CASSGIQGRFYEQYF. In DNA form, the CDR3 reads TGTGCCAGCAGTGGGATTCAGGGGCGTTTCTACGAGCAGTACTTC.

The chain combines TRBV30 with TRBJ1-1, with a possible D match to TRBD1 (6 bases). The CDR3 covers 12 residues. Per germline, CDR1 GTSNPN and CDR2 SVGIG (reference sequence). The V end was cut by 5 bases, the J end by 1 base, with 8 bases between. In DNA form, the CDR3 reads TGTGCCTGGTGCAGGGGGAACACTGAAGCTTTCTTT. Translated: CAWCRGNTEAFF. Looking up the rest from reference TRBV30 and TRBJ1-1 gives the full variable domain: SQTIHQWPATLVQPVGSPLSLECTVEGTSNPNLYWYRQAAGRGLQLLFYSVGIGQISSEVPQNLSASRPQDRQFILSSKKLLLSDSGFYLCAWCRGNTEAFFGQGTRLTVV.

The sample holds many counts of this clonotype. V and J are TRBV15 and TRBJ1-5, with D perhaps TRBD1 (6 bases). Trimming took off 5 bases at V and 3 bases at J, with 11 bases between the two ends. Germline V lookup: CDR1 LNHNV, CDR2 YYDKDF (reference sequence). The CDR3 totals 14 residues. The DNA of the CDR3 is TGTGCCACCAGCTTGACAGGCGCCAATCAGCCCCAGCATTTT. This sequence encodes CATSLTGANQPQHF.

In this sample, this clonotype turned up a few times. This sequence joins TRBV20-1 and TRBJ2-6, with TRBD2 matching 12 bases. The CDR3 extends over 16 amino acids. J lost 13 bases, V lost 4 bases, and 14 bases had no gene match. CDR1 DFQATT and CDR2 SNEGSKA come from the germline V gene (reference sequence). For the CDR3, the DNA is TGCAGTGCTACCGGACTAGCGGGATACATTGGGGGTGTCCTGACTTTC. Residues: CSATGLAGYIGGVLTF.

The chain employs TRBV5-1 and TRBJ2-3; perhaps TRBD2 as D (7 bases). The CDR3 sequence is 16 residues long. V was trimmed by 0 bases and J by 2 bases, leaving 13 bases between them. Germline V gives CDR1 SGHRS, CDR2 YFSETQ. CDR3 protein: CASSLEGGLDTDTQYF. CDR3 nucleotides: TGCGCCAGCAGCTTGGAGGGGGGGCTTGACACAGATACGCAGTATTTT.

This clonotype came up a few times. This chain connects TRBV9 to TRBJ2-1, with D perhaps being TRBD1 or TRBD2 (5 bases each). Per the germline V gene, CDR1 is SGDLS and CDR2 is YYNGEE. CDR3 length: 16 residues. Trimming cost V 2 bases and J 0 bases, with 12 bases left between them. The CDR3 loop reads CASSVFGGPSYNEQFF. DNA for the CDR3: TGTGCCAGCAGCGTCTTTGGGGGTCCCTCCTACAATGAGCAGTTCTTC.

The sample holds a few counts of this clonotype. The V gene is TRBV29-1, the J gene TRBJ1-2; D is ambiguous. Germline lookup yields CDR1 SQVTM and CDR2 ANQGSEA. The CDR3 sequence is 14 residues long. V lost 4 bases and J 0 bases, leaving 12 bases between the germline ends. The DNA for the CDR3 is TGCAGCGTTGTTGTGCCCGCGGCTAACTATGGCTACACCTTC. Translating it yields CSVVVPAANYGYTF. The variable domain in full, completed from reference TRBV29-1 and TRBJ1-2, reads SAVISQKPSRDICQRGTSLTIQCQVDSQVTMMFWYRQQPGQSLTLIATANQGSEATYESGFVIDKFPISRPNLTFSTLTVSNMSPEDSSIYLCSVVVPAANYGYTFGSGTRLTVV.

The gene calls are TRBV27 and TRBJ1-5; TRBD1 matches at 7 bases. V shed 5 bases and J 3 bases; nucleotides not matched to a gene: 16. This CDR3 is built from 18 residues. CDR1 and CDR2 (germline): MNHEY, SMNVEV (reference sequence). CDR3 coding DNA: TGTGCCAGCAGTCCCCGAGGAAACATGGACAGGTACAATCAGCCCCAGCATTTT. It specifies CASSPRGNMDRYNQPQHF.

The chain carries TRBV9 and TRBJ2-1; the D gene is possibly TRBD2 (6 bases). This CDR3 contains 12 residues. V lost 0 bases and J lost 12, with 10 bases in between. Germline assignment: CDR1 SGDLS and CDR2 YYNGEE. CDR3 loop: CASSVEFGGQFF. CDR3 bases: TGTGCCAGCAGCGTAGAGTTCGGGGGGCAGTTCTTC.